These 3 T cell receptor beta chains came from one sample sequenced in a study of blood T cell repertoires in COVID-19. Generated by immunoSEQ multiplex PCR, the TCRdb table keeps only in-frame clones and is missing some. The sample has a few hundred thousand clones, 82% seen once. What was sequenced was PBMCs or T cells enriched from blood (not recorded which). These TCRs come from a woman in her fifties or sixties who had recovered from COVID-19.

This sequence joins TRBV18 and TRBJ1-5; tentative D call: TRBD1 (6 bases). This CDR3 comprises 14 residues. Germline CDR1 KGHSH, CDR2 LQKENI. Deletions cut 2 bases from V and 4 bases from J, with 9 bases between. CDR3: CASSPRGTNQPQHF. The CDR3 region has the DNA TGTGCCAGCTCACCAAGGGGGACAAATCAGCCCCAGCATTTT.

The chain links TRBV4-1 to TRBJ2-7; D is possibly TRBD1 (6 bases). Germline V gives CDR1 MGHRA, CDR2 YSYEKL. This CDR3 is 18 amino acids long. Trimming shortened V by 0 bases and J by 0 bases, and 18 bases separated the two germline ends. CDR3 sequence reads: CASSQDLSDRTFSYEQYF. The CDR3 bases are TGCGCCAGCAGCCAAGATCTCTCCGACAGGACCTTCTCCTACGAGCAGTACTTC.

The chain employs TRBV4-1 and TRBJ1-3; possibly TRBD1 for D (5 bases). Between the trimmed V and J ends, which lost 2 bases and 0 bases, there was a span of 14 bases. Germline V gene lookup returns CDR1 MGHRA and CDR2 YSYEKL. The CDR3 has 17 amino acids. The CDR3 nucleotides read TGCGCCAGCAGCCAACCTCCACAGGACACCTCTGGAAACACCATATATTTT. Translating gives CASSQPPQDTSGNTIYF.